This TCR beta chain stems from a study of blood T cell repertoires in COVID-19. On the study more broadly: COVID-19 samples, acute and convalescent, were from the United States, Italy and Spain. In each case, the material was cDNA or gDNA derived from T cells, B-cell-depleted T cells, or PBMCs.

Sequencing was performed with immunoSEQ multiplex PCR; in TCRdb, only in-frame clones are kept and a portion is missing. The sample consists of a few hundred thousand clones, about nine tenths of them appearing once. The CDR3 spans 16 residues. Unmatched junction bases numbered 2, after V lost 2 bases and J lost 6 bases. Germline V gene sequence: CDR1 KGHSH, CDR2 LQKENI. Sequencing used peripheral blood. The receptor's source is a woman in her 40s who had recovered from COVID-19. This chain links TRBV18 with TRBJ2-1; 15 bases are shared with TRBD2. The CDR3 reads CASSPGLAGGPNEQFF. The CDR3 DNA reads TGTGCCAGCTCACCAGGACTAGCGGGAGGGCCCAATGAGCAGTTCTTC.